The rows below give T cell receptor beta chains drawn from one sample of a study of early T cells in non-severe SARS-CoV-2 infection. TCRdb fed the 5' RACE reads into MiXCR, producing one record per CDR3 protein. The sample has tens of thousands of distinct CDR3 sequences; 4.8% are singletons. The sample taken for sequencing was whole blood. These receptors originate from an adult who was a healthcare worker with PCR-confirmed SARS-CoV-2 infection or an uninfected control (not recorded which). Both conserved end residues are part of each CDR3. The D gene is left open where the match is weak. The listing skips clone size in some rows; elsewhere it reads once, few, many or a size class.

j_call v_call d_call clone_size cdr3_nt cdr3_aa
TRBJ2-1 TRBV5-1 - many TGCGCCAGCAGCTTGGAGGTTGGCCAGGATGAGCAGTTCTTC CASSLEVGQDEQFF
TRBJ2-2 TRBV12-3/TRBV12-4 - few TGTGCCAGCAGTTTAACAGGGAATACCGGGGAGCTGTTTTTT CASSLTGNTGELFF
TRBJ1-2 TRBV18 - many TGTGCCAGCTCTTCACCGCGGGACCTATTGAACTATGGCTACACCTTC CASSSPRDLLNYGYTF
TRBJ2-3 TRBV20-1 TRBD2 many TGCAGTGCTAGAGATCGGAGGACTAGGGTGGATACGCAGTATTTT CSARDRRTRVDTQYF
TRBJ2-6 TRBV18 - few TGTGCCAGCTCAGCGGGTCTTTCTGGGGCCAACGTCCTGACTTTC CASSAGLSGANVLTF
TRBJ2-1 TRBV2 - few TGTGCCAGCAGCGTTGGACAGAGATCCTACAATGAGCAGTTCTTC CASSVGQRSYNEQFF
TRBJ2-1 TRBV27 - many TGTGCCAGCAGCCTCACAACAGGCTACAATGAGCAGTTCTTC CASSLTTGYNEQFF
TRBJ1-1 TRBV6-1 - - TGTGCCAGCAGTCCCTGGGGGAGGGTGTACTTGAACACTGAAGCTTTCTTT CASSPWGRVYLNTEAFF
TRBJ2-3 TRBV20-1 TRBD1 - TGCAGTGCTAGACCTGGGACAGGGGGCCGGGAAGATACGCAGTATTTT CSARPGTGGREDTQYF
TRBJ1-1 TRBV3-1 - many TGTGCCAGCAGCCCCAGGACCCTGAACACTGAAGCTTTCTTT CASSPRTLNTEAFF
TRBJ2-3 TRBV11-3 - few TGTGCCAGCAGCTTGGGGGACGCCCCCACAGATACGCAGTATTTT CASSLGDAPTDTQYF
TRBJ2-5 TRBV10-3 TRBD1 many TGTGCCAGCTCGGGACAGGGGTACCAAGAGACCCAGTACTTC CASSGQGYQETQYF
TRBJ2-1 TRBV29-1 TRBD2 many TGCAGCGTTGAAGATGAGTGGCGGGGGGGAGGTGAGCAGTTCTTC CSVEDEWRGGGEQFF
TRBJ2-7 TRBV20-1 - few TGCAGTGCTAGGAACGCCGAGAAGCAGTACTTC CSARNAEKQYF
TRBJ2-5 TRBV12-3/TRBV12-4 - many TGTGCCAGCAGTATAGGAGAGACCCAGTACTTC CASSIGETQYF
TRBJ1-2 TRBV5-1 TRBD1 - TGCGCCAGCAGCTTGGTCAAGGACAGGGGCAACTATGGCTACACCTTC CASSLVKDRGNYGYTF
TRBJ2-3 TRBV11-2 - medium-sized TGTGCCAGCAGCCTTTCAGATACGCAGTATTTT CASSLSDTQYF
TRBJ1-1 TRBV29-1 - many TGCAGCCCCCAGGGCCGAACTGGTGAAGCTTTCTTT CSPQGRTGEAFF
TRBJ1-1 TRBV6-2/TRBV6-3 - many TGTGCCAGCAGTTACTCGGAGGGGGAGGCTGAAGCTTTCTTT CASSYSEGEAEAFF
TRBJ2-7 TRBV27 TRBD1 many TGTGCCAGCAGTTTGTCCGGGACAGCCATTTCCTACGAGCAGTACTTC CASSLSGTAISYEQYF
TRBJ2-3 TRBV28 TRBD2 many TGTGCCAGCAGCAGCGGGGGGGCCCCAGATACGCAGTATTTT CASSSGGAPDTQYF
TRBJ1-1 TRBV7-8 TRBD1 many TGTGCCAGCAGCCCGACAGGGATTATGAGCCCCACTGAAGCTTTCTTT CASSPTGIMSPTEAFF
TRBJ2-7 TRBV11-2 TRBD2 many TGTGCCAGCAGTTCTATGACTAGCAGTTACGAGCAGTACTTC CASSSMTSSYEQYF
TRBJ2-5 TRBV13 - few TGTGCCAGCAGCACATGGGACGGAAAAGAGACCCAGTACTTC CASSTWDGKETQYF
TRBJ2-2 TRBV2 - many TGTGCCAGCAGTGATCGTGGGACCGGGGAGCTGTTTTTT CASSDRGTGELFF
TRBJ2-5 TRBV6-6 - many TGTGCCAGCAGTTACGGAGAGACCCAGTACTTC CASSYGETQYF
TRBJ2-3 TRBV2 - many TGTGCCAGCAGTGGGACCGCAGATACGCAGTATTTT CASSGTADTQYF
TRBJ1-2 TRBV25-1 - - TGTGCCAGCAGCGACGGACAGAACTATGGCTACACCTTC CASSDGQNYGYTF
TRBJ2-1 TRBV20-1 TRBD2 few TGCAGTGCTAGAGATGAACTAGCGGCTAACTACAATGAGCAGTTCTTC CSARDELAANYNEQFF
TRBJ1-5 TRBV3-1 - many TGTGCCAGCAGCCAAGGTCGCATCTATAGCAATCAGCCCCAGCATTTT CASSQGRIYSNQPQHF
TRBJ2-7 TRBV15 - few TGTGCCACCAGCAGCCCATCGGGGACCGACTACGAGCAGTACTTC CATSSPSGTDYEQYF
TRBJ2-3 TRBV7-3 - many TGTGCCAGCAGTTCCGGCTCGGATACGCAGTATTTT CASSSGSDTQYF
TRBJ2-1 TRBV24-1 TRBD2 many TGTGCCACCAGTGAACCGACTAGCGGAAGTTTCAATGAGCAGTTCTTC CATSEPTSGSFNEQFF
TRBJ2-1 TRBV19 TRBD2 many TGTGCCAGTAGTTCAATCCCGGGAGGGGCAATGGGAAATGAGCAGTTCTTC CASSSIPGGAMGNEQFF
TRBJ1-1 TRBV12-3/TRBV12-4 - many TGTGCCAGCAGTTTAGGGGACGTCGGAATGGTAGCTTTCTTT CASSLGDVGMVAFF
TRBJ1-6 TRBV11-2 TRBD1 few TGTGCCAGCAGCCCTCTCGGACAGGGTTTTAATTCACCCCTCCACTTT CASSPLGQGFNSPLHF
TRBJ1-2 TRBV29-1 TRBD1 many TGCAGCGTTGTGACAGGGGGCTATGGCTACACCTTC CSVVTGGYGYTF
TRBJ1-1 TRBV5-5 - few TGTGCCAGCAGCTTGCGCGTTTCAGGGGCGATGAACACTGAAGCTTTCTTT CASSLRVSGAMNTEAFF
TRBJ1-1 TRBV7-9 TRBD1 many TGTGCCAGCAAGTCGAGGGACAGGGTAGCCATGAACACTGAAGCTTTCTTT CASKSRDRVAMNTEAFF
TRBJ2-1 TRBV6-4 - many TGTGCCAGCAGTGACGGTACTGTCAATGAGCAGTTCTTC CASSDGTVNEQFF